The source of this TCR beta chain is a study of cytomegalovirus exposure and HLA in healthy donors. Whole-study findings and limits: Among immune exposure information, only CMV serostatus was available. In a later analysis, CMV-associated beta chains were mostly HLA-associated, it appeared. In vitro testing confirmed a few CMV-associated chains as specific for CMV antigens. One later analysis reportedly identified an Asian-associated ancestry cluster that showed fewer N-insertions than the approximately 670-donor mean.

V was shortened by 0 bases and J by 2 bases, with 5 bases between the two germline ends. Germline V CDR1 and CDR2: SGHRS, YFSETQ. This CDR3 contains 13 residues. A word on this clone: Its cognate antigen is unknown.

Primers: 60 Vbeta forward and 13 Jbeta reverse. Measured with immunoSEQ multiplex PCR; TCRdb has only the in-frame clones, and not every one. The data show 120,000 or so clones, about 66% seen once. The rearrangement links TRBV5-1 to TRBJ1-2; no clear D. The sequenced sample consisted of PBMCs. The receptor's source is a man aged 30-40 years in good health and CMV-seropositive. In DNA form, the CDR3 reads TGCGCCAGCAGCTTGGCACAGAACTATGGCTACACCTTC. This codes for CASSLAQNYGYTF.